These 13 T cell receptor beta chains share one sample of origin, sequenced in a study of OX40 agonist ivuxolimab in advanced cancers. Assay: immunoSEQ multiplex PCR; the TCRdb copy retains only in-frame clones and omits some. The data hold 9,000 to 13,000 clones, with more than 60% observed a single time. The material was CD4+ or CD8+ T cells sorted from blood, obtained in a trial of the OX40 agonist ivuxolimab. These receptors all come from an adult with an advanced solid tumor such as melanoma, head and neck, liver or kidney cancer.

The chain is built from TRBV30 and TRBJ2-1, with 8 bases lining up with TRBD2. Looked up from germline, CDR1 is GTSNPN and CDR2 is SVGIG (reference sequence). This CDR3 is 19 amino acids long. J was trimmed by 7 bases and V by 0 bases; bases with no gene match: 20. The CDR3 coding sequence is TGTGCCTGGAGTGTACCTTCGGGACTAGTAATGTCGTGGAGAAATGAGCAGTTCTTC. Its protein is CAWSVPSGLVMSWRNEQFF.

The chain employs TRBV6-1 and TRBJ2-4; 9 bases are a match to TRBD1. This CDR3 has 15 residues. J was trimmed by 1 base and V by 5 bases; bases with no gene match: 3. From germline, CDR1 is MNHNS and CDR2 SASEGT. The CDR3 spells CASSLQGAAKNIQYF. The DNA for the CDR3 is TGTGCCAGCAGTCTACAGGGGGCTGCCAAAAACATTCAGTACTTC.

The rearrangement uses TRBV4-2 and TRBJ2-2; no firm D call. The V gene's germline CDR1 is LGHNA and CDR2 YNFKEQ. The CDR3 covers 13 residues. V was pared by 2 bases and J by 0 bases, with 1 base between. The CDR3 is CASSQTNTGELFF. In nucleotides, the CDR3 is TGTGCCAGCAGCCAAACGAACACCGGGGAGCTGTTTTTT.

This rearrangement joins TRBV13 to TRBJ2-2; 10 bases align to TRBD1. This CDR3 region has 15 residues. Germline V gene data show CDR1 as PRHDT and CDR2 as FYEKMQ (reference sequence). V lost 5 bases and J lost 5; bases outside the gene matches: 5. CDR3 sequence reads: CASSRQGAWTGELFF. For the CDR3, the DNA is TGTGCCAGCAGCCGACAGGGGGCTTGGACCGGGGAGCTGTTTTTT.

The table lists this clone with a few counts. The chain recombines TRBV2 with TRBJ1-1; D gene ambiguous. The germline V and J ends were trimmed by 1 base and 2 bases, with 8 bases remaining between them. The CDR3 extends over 14 amino acids. CDR1 and CDR2 (germline): SNHLY, FYNNEI. The CDR3 reads CASSEVASNTEAFF. CDR3 DNA sequence: TGTGCCAGCAGTGAAGTGGCCAGCAACACTGAAGCTTTCTTT.

The rearrangement uses TRBV4-1 and TRBJ2-3; 7 bases agree with TRBD2. Germline loops: CDR1 MGHRA, CDR2 YSYEKL. V lost 1 base, J lost 4 bases, and 8 bases stayed unmatched. The CDR3 length is 16 residues. The CDR3 sequence: CASSQGFELAADTQYF. The CDR3 coding sequence is TGCGCCAGCAGCCAAGGATTCGAGCTAGCGGCAGATACGCAGTATTTT.

This clone is medium-sized (0.01 to 0.1%). The V and J genes are TRBV7-8 and TRBJ2-7; D uncertain. Trimming cost V 0 bases and J 7 bases, with 7 bases left between them. The germline V gene encodes CDR1 SGHVS and CDR2 FQNEAQ. The CDR3 totals 12 residues. The CDR3 loop reads CASSLAGQEQYF. Written as DNA, the CDR3 is TGTGCCAGCAGCTTAGCGGGTCAGGAGCAGTACTTC.

The chain links TRBV2 to TRBJ1-2; D is uncertain. The germline V and J ends were trimmed by 3 bases and 0 bases, with 5 bases remaining between them. Per germline, CDR1 SNHLY and CDR2 FYNNEI. CDR3 size: 13 residues. CDR3 nucleotides: TGTGCCAGCAGTGATTACGCTAACTATGGCTACACCTTC. Amino acids: CASSDYANYGYTF. Complete variable domain (other parts from reference TRBV2 and TRBJ1-2): EPEVTQTPSHQVTQMGQEVILRCVPISNHLYFYWYRQILGQKVEFLVSFYNNEISEKSEIFDDQFSVERPDGSNFTLKIRSTKLEDSAMYFCASSDYANYGYTFGSGTRLTVV.

The chain combines TRBV30 with TRBJ1-1, with D tentatively TRBD1 (6 bases). The germline V gene encodes CDR1 GTSNPN and CDR2 SVGIG (reference sequence). V gave up 1 base and J gave up 1 base, with 19 bases separating them. The CDR3 is made up of 17 amino acids. The CDR3 here is CAWSEDLQGRENTEAFF. CDR3 coding DNA: TGTGCCTGGAGTGAGGACCTACAGGGAAGGGAGAACACTGAAGCTTTCTTT.

The chain uses TRBV18 and TRBJ2-7, with 13 bases that match TRBD2. Trimming cost V 5 bases and J 2 bases; bases outside gene matches: 3. CDR1 KGHSH and CDR2 LQKENI come from the germline V gene. CDR3 length equals 15 residues. This CDR3 is CASSGTSGATYEQYF. In DNA form, the CDR3 reads TGTGCCAGCTCAGGGACTAGCGGGGCGACCTACGAGCAGTACTTC. The complete variable domain, with remaining parts taken from reference TRBV18 and TRBJ2-7, reads NAGVMQNPRHLVRRRGQEARLRCSPMKGHSHVYWYRQLPEEGLKFMVYLQKENIIDESGMPKERFSAEFPKEGPSILRIQQVVRGDSAAYFCASSGTSGATYEQYFGPGTRLTVT.

This clone appeared a few times. The DNA of the CDR3 is TGTGCCAGCACCCTCACGGGTCCACTCTACACTGAAGCTTTCTTT. Protein: CASTLTGPLYTEAFF. The chain is built from TRBV6-6 and TRBJ1-1; D not resolved. Germline values: CDR1 MNHNY, CDR2 SVGAGI (reference sequence). V was trimmed by 7 bases and J by 3 bases, leaving 18 bases between them. CDR3 length: 15 residues.

The CDR3 loop reads CASTLDGGPYEQYF. CDR3 DNA: TGCGCCAGCACCCTTGACGGAGGGCCCTACGAGCAGTACTTC. The rearrangement joins TRBV23-1 to TRBJ2-7; D perhaps matches TRBD2 (6 bases). TRBV23-1 is annotated as an ORF whose role is uncertain. CDR3 length: 14 residues. V was cut by 7 bases and J by 2 bases, with 15 bases left in between.

The V call is TRBV7-8, the J call TRBJ1-5; weak D call: TRBD1 (6 bases). V was clipped by 5 bases and J by 0 bases, with 11 bases between them. The length of the CDR3 is 15 residues. CDR1 and CDR2 (germline): SGHVS, FQNEAQ. The CDR3 here is CASSPGHNSNQPQHF. The CDR3 DNA is TGTGCCAGCAGCCCGGGACATAATAGCAATCAGCCCCAGCATTTT.